A single T cell receptor (beta chain) is shown here with its context. The V gene's germline CDR1 is MDHEN and CDR2 SYDVKM. J gave up 11 bases and V 7 bases, and 9 bases lay outside the gene matches. The CDR3 runs to 13 residues. This entry comes from a study of blood T cell repertoires in COVID-19. In the study overall: The origin of the acute and convalescent COVID-19 samples was the United States, Italy and Spain. PBMCs, B-cell-depleted T cells, or T cells were the source of the cDNA or gDNA that made up the material.

In the original analysis: Reference gene primer amplification gave nucleated cell count estimates. The table came from immunoSEQ multiplex PCR; TCRdb's copy has only in-frame clones and leaves some out. That table gives V, J and clone size, and the DNA gave D and trimming. The table includes some 200,000 clones, 80% to 90% detected once. The chain links TRBV28 to TRBJ2-1; TRBD1 matches 9 bases. This receptor was taken from a young man with active or convalescent COVID-19. The sequenced material came from peripheral blood. CDR3 in DNA: TGTGCCAGCACCGCGGGACAGGGAGAAAAGCAGTTCTTC. Residues: CASTAGQGEKQFF.